This T cell receptor beta chain comes out of a study of Ad26.COV2.S vaccination and SARS-CoV-2 variants. Across the whole study: Among those in the COV1001 Ad26.COV2.S trial arm was the donor. Once, or twice with 56 days between doses, Ad26.COV2.S was given intramuscularly.

Repertoires were generated with immunoSEQ multiplex PCR, while TCRdb's copy carries only in-frame clones and drops some. The profile covers about 370,000 clones, with about nine tenths appearing a single time and under 2% taken by the ten largest. Treatment defined: 15 to 20 received Ad26.COV2.S at low or high dose, single or two shots; about 5 received placebo; per-sample allocation not given. Day 63 after the first vaccine or placebo injection was the time point for sampling. Regarding this clone: The antigen is not known.

Study-wide results and caveats: Following vaccination, spike-specific CD8+ and CD4+ T cell responses reportedly exhibited substantial breadth. Possible underestimation of total T cell responses by the TCR breadth and depth analyses was noted.

The CDR3 sequence is 16 residues long. J was trimmed by 2 bases and V by 3 bases; bases with no gene match: 4. Looked up from germline, CDR1 is MNHEY and CDR2 is SVGEGT. This sequence was found in a person between 18 and 65 years old who received the Ad26.COV2.S COVID-19 vaccine or a placebo. The sample here was peripheral blood, taken in a trial of Ad26.COV2.S vaccine versus placebo. The V gene is TRBV6-2 or TRBV6-3, the J gene TRBJ1-4, with 9 bases identical to TRBD1. The CDR3 region has the DNA TGTGCCAGCAGTTATCGGACAGGGGCGACTAATGAAAAACTGTTTTTT. As protein: CASSYRTGATNEKLFF.